This is a list of T cell receptor beta chains from one sample in a study of cytomegalovirus exposure and HLA in healthy donors. Profiled with immunoSEQ multiplex PCR; TCRdb holds only in-frame clones, not every one. The sample lists approximately 210,000 clones; 82% were seen once. Sequenced: PBMCs. These TCRs come from a man aged 35 to 55 in good health and CMV-seropositive. Both conserved end residues are part of each CDR3. D genes are given only for firm matches. The size field is filled for only some rows; it gives once, few, many or a size class.

d_gene,v_gene,abundance,j_gene,CDR3aa,CDR3nt
-,TRBV19,-,TRBJ1-5,CASSNRAQSAYSNQPQHF,TGTGCCAGTAGTAACAGGGCCCAATCGGCCTATAGCAATCAGCCCCAGCATTTT
TRBD1,TRBV5-1,-,TRBJ1-1,CASSRGTVDDTEAFF,TGCGCCAGCAGCCGGGGGACAGTGGATGACACTGAAGCTTTCTTT
-,TRBV14,-,TRBJ1-2,CASSQDLLGGFYGYTF,TGTGCCAGCAGCCAAGATCTCTTGGGAGGGTTCTATGGCTACACCTTC
-,TRBV20-1,-,TRBJ2-2,CSAPRTGELFF,TGCAGTGCTCCTCGCACCGGGGAGCTGTTTTTT
-,TRBV5-8,-,TRBJ2-3,CASSWGDRLSTDTQYF,TGTGCCAGCAGTTGGGGGGACCGGCTTAGCACAGATACGCAGTATTTT
-,TRBV12-5,-,TRBJ2-3,CASGWRLLPDTQYF,TGTGCTAGTGGCTGGAGACTGCTCCCAGATACGCAGTATTTT
TRBD2,TRBV6-1,few,TRBJ2-2,CATRTSRTGELFF,TGTGCCACTAGGACTAGCCGCACCGGGGAGCTGTTTTTT
-,TRBV4-1,-,TRBJ2-6,CASSPGVAGANVLTF,TGCGCCAGCAGCCCAGGGGTGGCTGGGGCCAACGTCCTGACTTTC
-,TRBV14,few,TRBJ2-7,CASSQEDTTYEQYF,TGTGCCAGCAGCCAAGAGGACACCACCTACGAGCAGTACTTC
-,TRBV27,-,TRBJ2-5,CASSTTVMEETQYF,TGTGCCAGCAGTACGACAGTGATGGAAGAGACCCAGTACTTC
-,TRBV14,-,TRBJ2-5,CASSLRETQYF,TGTGCCAGCAGCCTCCGAGAGACCCAGTACTTC
TRBD2,TRBV6-5,-,TRBJ2-1,CASSLAGISYNEQFF,TGTGCCAGCAGTCTAGCGGGAATCTCCTACAATGAGCAGTTCTTC
-,TRBV2,-,TRBJ2-1,CASSQIGTGNNEQFF,TGTGCCAGCAGCCAAATCGGGACTGGCAACAATGAGCAGTTCTTC
-,TRBV7-9,-,TRBJ2-6,CASSSQEGRLSGANVLTF,TGTGCCAGCAGCTCCCAGGAGGGGCGGCTCTCTGGGGCCAACGTCCTGACTTTC
TRBD1,TRBV7-9,once,TRBJ1-2,CASSLERGQSGYTF,TGTGCCAGCAGCTTAGAAAGGGGACAGAGCGGCTACACCTTC
TRBD1,TRBV11-2,-,TRBJ1-1,CASSLLTQGAGSTEAFF,TGTGCCAGCAGCCTACTAACACAGGGGGCAGGGAGCACTGAAGCTTTCTTT
-,TRBV4-2,-,TRBJ2-2,CASSQGEGGTGELFF,TGTGCCAGCAGCCAAGGTGAGGGAGGAACCGGGGAGCTGTTTTTT
TRBD2,TRBV5-8,-,TRBJ2-1,CASSLTSGRPPGWFF,TGTGCCAGCAGCCTAACTAGCGGGAGGCCCCCTGGATGGTTCTTC
-,TRBV15,-,TRBJ2-5,CATSQRLIADSQETQYF,TGTGCCACCAGCCAACGGCTTATAGCGGACTCTCAAGAGACCCAGTACTTC
-,TRBV12-5,-,TRBJ1-5,CASGSTGSYFQPQHF,TGTGCTAGTGGATCTACAGGGTCCTATTTTCAGCCCCAGCATTTT